The sequence of this T cell receptor (beta chain) was determined in a study of blood T cell repertoires in COVID-19. Study details: In each case, the material was cDNA or gDNA derived from T cells, B-cell-depleted T cells, or PBMCs.

In the original analysis: Estimated nucleated cell counts came from reference gene primer amplification. Some clones are missing from TCRdb's copy, which holds only in-frame ones; the method was immunoSEQ multiplex PCR. V and J calls and clone size come straight from that table; D and trimming were deduced from the DNA. This sample has tens of thousands of clones, with around 79% found just once. CDR1 is SGDLS, CDR2 YYNGEE, per germline. This CDR3 has 16 amino acids. J gave up 0 bases and V 4 bases, and 10 bases lay outside the gene matches. The sequencing sample was made of peripheral blood. The sequence came from a man aged 45-65 years with acute or convalescent COVID-19. The rearrangement joins TRBV9 to TRBJ2-7; TRBD1 aligns across 7 bases. CDR3: CASSTPAGGLSYEQYF. CDR3 nucleotide sequence: TGTGCCAGCAGCACCCCTGCAGGGGGTCTCTCCTACGAGCAGTACTTC. Together with reference TRBV9 and TRBJ2-7, the CDR3 gives the full variable domain: DSGVTQTPKHLITATGQRVTLRCSPRSGDLSVYWYQQSLDQGLQFLIQYYNGEERAKGNILERFSAQQFPDLHSELNLSSLELGDSALYFCASSTPAGGLSYEQYFGPGTRLTVT.